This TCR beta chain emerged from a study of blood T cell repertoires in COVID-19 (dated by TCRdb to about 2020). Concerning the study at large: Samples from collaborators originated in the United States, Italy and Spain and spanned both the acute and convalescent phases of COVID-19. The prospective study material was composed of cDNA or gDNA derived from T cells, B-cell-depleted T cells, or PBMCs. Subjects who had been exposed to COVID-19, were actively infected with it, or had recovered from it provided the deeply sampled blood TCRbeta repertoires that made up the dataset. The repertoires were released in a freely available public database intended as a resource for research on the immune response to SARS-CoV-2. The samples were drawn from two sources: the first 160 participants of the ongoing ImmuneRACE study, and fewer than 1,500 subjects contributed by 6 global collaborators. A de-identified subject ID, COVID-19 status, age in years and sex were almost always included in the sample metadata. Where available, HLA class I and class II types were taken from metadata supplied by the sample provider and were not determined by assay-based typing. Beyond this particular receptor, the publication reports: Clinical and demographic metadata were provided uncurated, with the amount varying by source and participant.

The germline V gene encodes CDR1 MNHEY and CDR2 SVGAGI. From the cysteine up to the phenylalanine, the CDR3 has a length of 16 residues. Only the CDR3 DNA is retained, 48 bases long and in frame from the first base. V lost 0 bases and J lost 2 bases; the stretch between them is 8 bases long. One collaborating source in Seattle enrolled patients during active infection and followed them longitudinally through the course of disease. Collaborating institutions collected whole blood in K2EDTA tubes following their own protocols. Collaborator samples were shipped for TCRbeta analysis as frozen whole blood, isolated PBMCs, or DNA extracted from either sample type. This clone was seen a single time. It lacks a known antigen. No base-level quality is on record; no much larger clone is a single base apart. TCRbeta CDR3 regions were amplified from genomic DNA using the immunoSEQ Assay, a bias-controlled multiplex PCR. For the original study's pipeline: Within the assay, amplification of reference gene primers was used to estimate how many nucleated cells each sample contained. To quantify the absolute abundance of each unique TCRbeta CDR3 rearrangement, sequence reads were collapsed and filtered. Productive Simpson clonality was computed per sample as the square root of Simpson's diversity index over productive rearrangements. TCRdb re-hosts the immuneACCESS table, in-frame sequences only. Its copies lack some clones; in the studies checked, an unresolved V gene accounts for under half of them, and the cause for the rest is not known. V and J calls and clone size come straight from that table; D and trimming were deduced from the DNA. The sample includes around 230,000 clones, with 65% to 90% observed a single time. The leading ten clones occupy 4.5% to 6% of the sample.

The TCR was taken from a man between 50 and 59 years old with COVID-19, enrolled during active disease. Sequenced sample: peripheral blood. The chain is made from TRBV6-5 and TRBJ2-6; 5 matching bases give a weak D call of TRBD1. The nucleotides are TGTGCCAGCAGTTACTCTGCAGGGACTGGGGCCAACGTCCTGACTTTC. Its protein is CASSYSAGTGANVLTF.